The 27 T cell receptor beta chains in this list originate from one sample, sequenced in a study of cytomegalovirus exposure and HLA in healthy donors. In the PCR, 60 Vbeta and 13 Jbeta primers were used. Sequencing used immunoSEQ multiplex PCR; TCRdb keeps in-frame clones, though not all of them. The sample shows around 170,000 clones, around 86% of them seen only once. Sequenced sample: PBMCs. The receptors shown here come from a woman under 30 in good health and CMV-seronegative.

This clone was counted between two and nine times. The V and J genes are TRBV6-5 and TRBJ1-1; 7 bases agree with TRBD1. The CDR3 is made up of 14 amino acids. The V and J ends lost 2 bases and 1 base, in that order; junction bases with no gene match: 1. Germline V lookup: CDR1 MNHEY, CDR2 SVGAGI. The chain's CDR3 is CASSYDRANTEAFF. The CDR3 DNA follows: TGTGCCAGCAGTTACGACAGGGCGAACACTGAAGCTTTCTTT.

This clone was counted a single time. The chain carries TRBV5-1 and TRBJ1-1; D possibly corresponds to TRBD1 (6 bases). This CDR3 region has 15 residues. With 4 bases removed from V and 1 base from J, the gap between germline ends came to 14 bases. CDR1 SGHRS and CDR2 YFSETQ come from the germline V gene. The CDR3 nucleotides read TGCGCCAGCAGCCTAAAAGAGACAGGGAACACTGAAGCTTTCTTT. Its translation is CASSLKETGNTEAFF.

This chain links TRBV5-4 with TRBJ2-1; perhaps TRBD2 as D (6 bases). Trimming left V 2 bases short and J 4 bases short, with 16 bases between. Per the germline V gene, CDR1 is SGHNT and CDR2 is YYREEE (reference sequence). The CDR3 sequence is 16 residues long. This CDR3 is CASSFDRGIKYNEQFF. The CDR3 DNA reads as TGTGCCAGCAGCTTCGACCGGGGGATTAAGTACAATGAGCAGTTCTTC.

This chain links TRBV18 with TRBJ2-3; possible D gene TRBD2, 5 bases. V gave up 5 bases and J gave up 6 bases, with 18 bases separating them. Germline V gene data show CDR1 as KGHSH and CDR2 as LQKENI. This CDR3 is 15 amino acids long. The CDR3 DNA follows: TGTGCCAGCTCAAACCGTGAGGGTTGGAGGGATACGCAGTATTTT. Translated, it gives CASSNREGWRDTQYF.

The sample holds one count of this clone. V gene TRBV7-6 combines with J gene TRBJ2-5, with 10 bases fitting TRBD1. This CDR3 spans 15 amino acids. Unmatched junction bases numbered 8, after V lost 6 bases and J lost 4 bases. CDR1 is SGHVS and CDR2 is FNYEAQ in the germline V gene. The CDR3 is CASSWTGGFRETQYF. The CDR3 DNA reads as TGTGCCAGCAGTTGGACAGGGGGATTCAGAGAGACCCAGTACTTC.

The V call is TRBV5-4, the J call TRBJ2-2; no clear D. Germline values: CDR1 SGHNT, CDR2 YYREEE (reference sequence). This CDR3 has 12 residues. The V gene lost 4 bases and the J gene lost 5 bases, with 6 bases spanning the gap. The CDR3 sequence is CASSPGTGELFF. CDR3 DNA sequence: TGTGCCAGCAGCCCAGGTACCGGGGAGCTGTTTTTT.

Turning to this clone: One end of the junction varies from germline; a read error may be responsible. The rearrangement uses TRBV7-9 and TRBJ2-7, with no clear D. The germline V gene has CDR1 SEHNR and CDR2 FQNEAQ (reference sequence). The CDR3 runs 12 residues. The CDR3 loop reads CSSSLDFYEQYF. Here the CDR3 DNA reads TGTTCCAGCAGCTTAGACTTCTACGAGCAGTACTTC. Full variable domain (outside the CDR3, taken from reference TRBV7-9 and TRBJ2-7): DTGVSQNPRHKITKRGQNVTFRCDPISEHNRLYWYRQTLGQGPEFLTYFQNEAQLEKSRLLSDRFSAERPKGSFSTLEIQRTEQGDSAMYLCSSSLDFYEQYFGPGTRLTVT.

The CDR3 sequence is CASSYSGGAGGYTF. The CDR3 DNA is TGTGCCAGCAGTTACTCAGGGGGCGCCGGGGGCTACACCTTC. The chain is built from TRBV6-5 and TRBJ1-2; TRBD1 agrees at 7 bases. With V trimmed by 0 bases and J by 8 bases, 6 bases remained unmatched. The CDR3 has 14 residues. The germline gives CDR1 MNHEY, CDR2 SVGAGI.

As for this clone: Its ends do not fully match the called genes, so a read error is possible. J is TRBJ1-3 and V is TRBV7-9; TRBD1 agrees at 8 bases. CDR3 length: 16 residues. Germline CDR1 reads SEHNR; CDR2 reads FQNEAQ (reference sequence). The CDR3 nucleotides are TGTTCCAGCAGCCGACTCCAGGGGGCAGAAGGAAACACCATATATTTT. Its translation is CSSSRLQGAEGNTIYF.

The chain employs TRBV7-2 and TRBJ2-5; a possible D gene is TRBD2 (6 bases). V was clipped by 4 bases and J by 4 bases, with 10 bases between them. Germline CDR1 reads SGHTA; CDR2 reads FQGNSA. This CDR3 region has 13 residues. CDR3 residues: CASSSGSRETQYF. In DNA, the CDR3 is TGTGCCAGCAGCTCCGGGAGTCGAGAGACCCAGTACTTC.

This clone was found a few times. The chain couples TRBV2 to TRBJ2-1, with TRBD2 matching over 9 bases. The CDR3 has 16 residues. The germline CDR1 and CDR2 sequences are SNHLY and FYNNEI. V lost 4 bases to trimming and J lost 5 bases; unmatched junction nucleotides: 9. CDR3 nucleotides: TGTGCCAGCAGTGTAGAGTACGCGGGAGGGAACAATGAGCAGTTCTTC. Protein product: CASSVEYAGGNNEQFF.

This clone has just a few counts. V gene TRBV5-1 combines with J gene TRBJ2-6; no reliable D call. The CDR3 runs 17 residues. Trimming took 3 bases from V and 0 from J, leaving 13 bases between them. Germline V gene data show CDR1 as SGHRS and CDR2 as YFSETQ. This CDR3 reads CASSSLFLSSGANVLTF. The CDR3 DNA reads TGCGCCAGCAGCTCGCTGTTTTTGAGCTCTGGGGCCAACGTCCTGACTTTC.

The CDR3 DNA sequence: TGTGCCAGCAGGGTACAGGGAGTTAATGAAAAACTGTTTTTT. Translated, it gives CASRVQGVNEKLFF. The chain joins TRBV5-6 to TRBJ1-4; D is possibly TRBD1 (6 bases). This CDR3 is built from 14 residues. V was shortened by 5 bases and J by 4 bases, with 12 bases between the two germline ends. Germline V gene lookup returns CDR1 SGHDT and CDR2 YYEEEE.

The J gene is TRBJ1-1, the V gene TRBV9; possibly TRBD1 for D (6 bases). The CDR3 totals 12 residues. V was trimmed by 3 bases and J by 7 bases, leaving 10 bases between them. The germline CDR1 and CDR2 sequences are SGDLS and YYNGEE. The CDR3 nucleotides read TGTGCCAGCAGCGGGACAGCTAATGAAGCTTTCTTT. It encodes CASSGTANEAFF.

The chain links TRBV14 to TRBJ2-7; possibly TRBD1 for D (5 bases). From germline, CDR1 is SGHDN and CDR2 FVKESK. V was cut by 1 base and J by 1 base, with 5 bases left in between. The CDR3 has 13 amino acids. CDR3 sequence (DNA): TGTGCCAGCAGCCAAGGGACATCCTACGAGCAGTACTTC. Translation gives CASSQGTSYEQYF.

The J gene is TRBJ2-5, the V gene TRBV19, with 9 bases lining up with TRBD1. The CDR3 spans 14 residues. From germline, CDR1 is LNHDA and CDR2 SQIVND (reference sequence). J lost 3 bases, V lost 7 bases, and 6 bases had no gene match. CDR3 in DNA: TGTGCCAGTAACTCGGACAGGGGAAAAGAGACCCAGTACTTC. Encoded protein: CASNSDRGKETQYF.

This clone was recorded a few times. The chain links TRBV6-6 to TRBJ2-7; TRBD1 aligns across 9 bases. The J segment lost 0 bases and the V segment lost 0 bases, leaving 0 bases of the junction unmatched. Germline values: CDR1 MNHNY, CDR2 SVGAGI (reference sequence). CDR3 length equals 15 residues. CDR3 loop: CASSYSTGGSYEQYF. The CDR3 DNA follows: TGTGCCAGCAGTTACTCGACAGGGGGCTCCTACGAGCAGTACTTC.

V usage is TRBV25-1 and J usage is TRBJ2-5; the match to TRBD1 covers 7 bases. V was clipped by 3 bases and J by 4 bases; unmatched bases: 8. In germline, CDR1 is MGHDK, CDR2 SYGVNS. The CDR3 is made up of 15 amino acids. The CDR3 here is CASSENRGIRETQYF. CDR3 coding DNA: TGTGCCAGCAGTGAGAACAGGGGAATTCGAGAGACCCAGTACTTC.

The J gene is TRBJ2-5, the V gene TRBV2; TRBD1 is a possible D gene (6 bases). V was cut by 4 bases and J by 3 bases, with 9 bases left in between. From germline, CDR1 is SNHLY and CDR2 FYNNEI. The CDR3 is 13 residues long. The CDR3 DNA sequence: TGTGCCAGCAGTGGGGGGCCAGAAGAGACCCAGTACTTC. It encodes CASSGGPEETQYF.

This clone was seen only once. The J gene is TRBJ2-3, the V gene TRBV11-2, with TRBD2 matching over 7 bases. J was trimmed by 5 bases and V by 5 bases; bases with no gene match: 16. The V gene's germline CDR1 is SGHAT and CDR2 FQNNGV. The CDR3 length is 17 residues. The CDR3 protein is CASSPVRLADRGDTQYF. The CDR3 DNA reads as TGTGCCAGCAGCCCCGTCCGTCTAGCGGATAGGGGAGATACGCAGTATTTT.

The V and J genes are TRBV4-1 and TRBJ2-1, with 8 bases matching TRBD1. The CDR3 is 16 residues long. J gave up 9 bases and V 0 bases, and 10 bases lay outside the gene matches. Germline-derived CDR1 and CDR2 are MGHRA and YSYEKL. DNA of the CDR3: TGCGCCAGCAGCCAAGAGTTCCAGGGGGCTGCCGGTGAGCAGTTCTTC. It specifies CASSQEFQGAAGEQFF.

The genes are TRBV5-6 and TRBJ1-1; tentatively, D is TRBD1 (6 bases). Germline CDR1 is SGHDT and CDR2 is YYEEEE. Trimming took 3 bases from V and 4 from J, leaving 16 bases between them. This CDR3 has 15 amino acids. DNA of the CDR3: TGTGCCAGCAGCTATACCCAGGTGGGGGCCACTGAAGCTTTCTTT. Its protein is CASSYTQVGATEAFF.

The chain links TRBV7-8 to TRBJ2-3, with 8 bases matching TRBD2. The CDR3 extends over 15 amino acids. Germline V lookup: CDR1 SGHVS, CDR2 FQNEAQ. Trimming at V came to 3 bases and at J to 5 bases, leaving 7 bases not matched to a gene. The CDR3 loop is CASSFQAGVLDTQYF. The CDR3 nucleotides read TGTGCCAGCAGCTTTCAAGCGGGAGTTTTAGATACGCAGTATTTT.

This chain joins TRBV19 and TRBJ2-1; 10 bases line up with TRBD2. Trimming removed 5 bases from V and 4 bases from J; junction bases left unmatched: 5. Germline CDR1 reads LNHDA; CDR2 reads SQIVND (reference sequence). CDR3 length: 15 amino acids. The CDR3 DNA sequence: TGTGCCAGTAGTCTCGATAGCGGGGGGTACAATGAGCAGTTCTTC. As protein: CASSLDSGGYNEQFF. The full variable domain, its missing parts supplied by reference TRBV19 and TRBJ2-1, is DGGITQSPKYLFRKEGQNVTLSCEQNLNHDAMYWYRQDPGQGLRLIYYSQIVNDFQKGDIAEGYSVSREKKESFPLTVTSAQKNPTAFYLCASSLDSGGYNEQFFGPGTRLTVL.

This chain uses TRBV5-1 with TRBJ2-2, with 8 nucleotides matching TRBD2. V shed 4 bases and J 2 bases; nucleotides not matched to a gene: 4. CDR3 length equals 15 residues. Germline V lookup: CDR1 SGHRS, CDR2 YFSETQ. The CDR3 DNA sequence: TGCGCCAGCAGCCTTAGCGGGGCTAACACCGGGGAGCTGTTTTTT. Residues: CASSLSGANTGELFF.

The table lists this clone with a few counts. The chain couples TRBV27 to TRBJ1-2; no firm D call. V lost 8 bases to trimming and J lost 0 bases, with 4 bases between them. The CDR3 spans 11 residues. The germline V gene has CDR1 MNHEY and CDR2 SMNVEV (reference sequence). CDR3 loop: CASASNYGYTF. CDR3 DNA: TGTGCCAGCGCGTCTAACTATGGCTACACCTTC.

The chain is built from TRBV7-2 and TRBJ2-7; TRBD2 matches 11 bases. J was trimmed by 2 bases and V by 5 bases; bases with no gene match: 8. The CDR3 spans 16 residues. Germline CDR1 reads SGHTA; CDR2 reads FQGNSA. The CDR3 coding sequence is TGTGCCAGCAGCGAGGATAGCGGGAGGGCCCCCTACGAGCAGTACTTC. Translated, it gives CASSEDSGRAPYEQYF.